A selection of T cell receptor beta chains follows, all from one sample in a study of post-analysis software for immune sequencing data. TCRdb itself ran the PCR reads through MiXCR, one entry per CDR3 protein. Counted here are around 250,000 distinct CDR3 sequences, approximately 34% occurring once; the ten biggest clones make up around 4.8%. Sequenced: blood. These receptors were collected from a girl aged 10 to 17 with multiple sclerosis. Both conserved end residues are trimmed from each CDR3.

V gene: TRBV12-3/TRBV12-4
J gene: TRBJ2-3
CDR3 protein: ASSLRQGGTDTQY

V gene: TRBV28
J gene: TRBJ2-1
CDR3 protein: ASSLVSREQF

V gene: TRBV20-1
J gene: TRBJ2-1
CDR3 protein: SVRAKQDRGLNEQF

V gene: TRBV28
J gene: TRBJ2-1
CDR3 protein: ASSPGQGGTYEQF

V gene: TRBV12-3/TRBV12-4
J gene: TRBJ1-5
CDR3 protein: ASSFTGTYNQPQH

V gene: TRBV29-1
J gene: TRBJ1-1
CDR3 protein: SAHYRGNTEAF

V gene: TRBV20-1
J gene: TRBJ1-2
CDR3 protein: SARDGSGAGSSRNYGYT

V gene: TRBV29-1
J gene: TRBJ2-3
CDR3 protein: SGGPRGYHADTQY

V gene: TRBV7-2
J gene: TRBJ2-6
CDR3 protein: ASSLSGGGASGANVLT

V gene: TRBV7-9
J gene: TRBJ2-3
CDR3 protein: ASSYGLASTDTQY

V gene: TRBV12-3/TRBV12-4
J gene: TRBJ2-7
CDR3 protein: ASSLAGSREQY

V gene: TRBV29-1
J gene: TRBJ1-2
CDR3 protein: SALGVRGSYGYT

V gene: TRBV10-2
J gene: TRBJ1-6
CDR3 protein: ASSEPGTGNNSPLH

V gene: TRBV2
J gene: NA
CDR3 protein: ASTGTTIGNEQY

V gene: TRBV19
J gene: TRBJ1-5
CDR3 protein: ASTRGLPGQPQH

V gene: TRBV15
J gene: TRBJ2-1
CDR3 protein: ATSRGSRGAWGEQF

V gene: TRBV29-1
J gene: TRBJ2-1
CDR3 protein: SVTAGGTYNEQF

V gene: TRBV5-1
J gene: TRBJ2-1
CDR3 protein: ASSRSTSGIGNEQF

V gene: TRBV20-1
J gene: TRBJ1-1
CDR3 protein: SANRGGANTEAF

V gene: TRBV27
J gene: TRBJ1-2
CDR3 protein: ASSLGVDYGYT

V gene: TRBV5-1
J gene: NA
CDR3 protein: ASSWMQSRNEQY

V gene: TRBV28
J gene: TRBJ2-6
CDR3 protein: ASRDRGPSGANVLT

V gene: TRBV6-5
J gene: TRBJ2-7
CDR3 protein: ASSYADEQY

V gene: TRBV27
J gene: NA
CDR3 protein: ASSPTGTERYEQY

V gene: TRBV29-1
J gene: TRBJ1-5
CDR3 protein: SVAQGGLRNQPQH

V gene: TRBV6-6
J gene: TRBJ1-2
CDR3 protein: ASSYEAGYGYT

V gene: TRBV3-1
J gene: TRBJ2-7
CDR3 protein: ASSPSEGVGEQY

V gene: TRBV10-3
J gene: TRBJ2-7
CDR3 protein: AISESRTEQY

V gene: TRBV10-3
J gene: TRBJ2-2
CDR3 protein: AISGTLAGANTGELF